One sample yielded the 9 T cell receptor beta chains listed below, sequenced in a study of cytomegalovirus exposure and HLA in healthy donors. Amplification used 60 Vbeta primers and 13 Jbeta primers. Method: immunoSEQ multiplex PCR; TCRdb's copy keeps in-frame clones and lacks some. The top ten hold 3% to 4.5% of the sample, which has 120,000 or so clones, about three quarters seen once. The material sequenced was PBMCs. The receptor source for this set is a young man in good health and CMV-seronegative.

The V and J genes are TRBV5-1 and TRBJ2-1; 8 nucleotides align to TRBD2. The germline V gene encodes CDR1 SGHRS and CDR2 YFSETQ. V gave up 1 base and J gave up 8 bases; unmatched junction bases: 11. The length of the CDR3 is 16 residues. CDR3 sequence reads: CASSLRQGLVTDEQFF. The CDR3 DNA follows: TGCGCCAGCAGCTTGAGGCAGGGACTAGTTACAGATGAGCAGTTCTTC. Full variable domain (outside the CDR3, taken from reference TRBV5-1 and TRBJ2-1): KAGVTQTPRYLIKTRGQQVTLSCSPISGHRSVSWYQQTPGQGLQFLFEYFSETQRNKGNFPGRFSGRQFSNSRSEMNVSTLELGDSALYLCASSLRQGLVTDEQFFGPGTRLTVL.

CDR3 nucleotide sequence: TGCGCCAGCAGCCAAGATGTCGCAGGGGGCACAGATACGCAGTATTTT. This gives the protein CASSQDVAGGTDTQYF. The gene calls are TRBV4-3 and TRBJ2-3; weak D call: TRBD1 (6 bases). This CDR3 is 16 amino acids long. V lost 0 bases and J lost 1, with 11 bases in between. Germline CDR1 is LGHNA and CDR2 is YSLEER.

The chain combines TRBV5-1 with TRBJ2-2, with 8 bases matching TRBD2. The CDR3 consists of 16 residues. The V gene's germline CDR1 is SGHRS and CDR2 YFSETQ. The V gene end was trimmed by 3 bases and the J gene end by 5 bases; junction bases not matched to a gene: 9. The chain's CDR3 is CASSSGAGDETGELFF. The CDR3 nucleotides are TGCGCCAGCAGCTCAGGAGCGGGGGATGAGACCGGGGAGCTGTTTTTT.

The chain joins TRBV5-4 to TRBJ1-4, with D hard to call. The CDR3 is 17 amino acids. V lost 2 bases to trimming and J lost 1 base, with 15 bases between them. Germline CDR1 and CDR2: SGHNT and YYREEE (reference sequence). The CDR3 DNA reads as TGTGCCAGCAGCTTTGGGTCGACTTACGGAACTAATGAAAAACTGTTTTTT. This codes for CASSFGSTYGTNEKLFF.

The genes are TRBV4-2 and TRBJ1-2; D not resolved. The V gene lost 0 bases and the J gene lost 3 bases, with 11 bases spanning the gap. The CDR3 length is 15 residues. Per germline, CDR1 LGHNA and CDR2 YNFKEQ. The CDR3 protein is CASSQDPGSHYGYTF. CDR3 DNA: TGTGCCAGCAGCCAAGATCCGGGGTCCCACTATGGCTACACCTTC.

There are a few counts of this clone. The rearrangement joins TRBV6-1 to TRBJ2-1; TRBD1 matches 9 bases. The CDR3 sequence is 14 residues long. Germline V gene data show CDR1 as MNHNS and CDR2 as SASEGT. With V trimmed by 7 bases and J by 8 bases, 9 bases remained unmatched. CDR3 residues: CASTPGQGFDEQFF. The CDR3 DNA reads TGTGCCAGCACCCCCGGACAGGGGTTTGATGAGCAGTTCTTC.

In this sample, this clone turned up once. V and J are TRBV12-2 and TRBJ2-2; the D call in the table, TRBD1, was not verified against the DNA. TRBV12-2 is described as a pseudogene. The CDR3 runs to 16 residues. The CDR3 is CASRSWTGGIPRELFF. CDR3 DNA: TGTGCAAGTCGCTCCTGGACAGGGGGCATCCCCCGGGAGCTGTTTTTT.

V is TRBV2 and J is TRBJ2-2; D remains ambiguous. Deletions cut 8 bases from V and 6 bases from J, with 7 bases between. The germline gives CDR1 SNHLY, CDR2 FYNNEI. The CDR3 totals 11 residues. The CDR3 is CASRYSGELFF. CDR3 DNA: TGTGCCAGCCGATACTCCGGGGAGCTGTTTTTT. The full variable domain, in which reference TRBV2 and TRBJ2-2 provide the parts outside the CDR3, is EPEVTQTPSHQVTQMGQEVILRCVPISNHLYFYWYRQILGQKVEFLVSFYNNEISEKSEIFDDQFSVERPDGSNFTLKIRSTKLEDSAMYFCASRYSGELFFGEGSRLTVL.

The rearrangement links TRBV12-2 to TRBJ1-5. TRBV12-2 is a known pseudogene. The length of the CDR3 is 15 residues. The CDR3 here is CATPRRGASNQPQHF. CDR3 DNA: TGTGCAACACCAAGGCGCGGGGCTAGCAATCAGCCCCAGCATTTT.